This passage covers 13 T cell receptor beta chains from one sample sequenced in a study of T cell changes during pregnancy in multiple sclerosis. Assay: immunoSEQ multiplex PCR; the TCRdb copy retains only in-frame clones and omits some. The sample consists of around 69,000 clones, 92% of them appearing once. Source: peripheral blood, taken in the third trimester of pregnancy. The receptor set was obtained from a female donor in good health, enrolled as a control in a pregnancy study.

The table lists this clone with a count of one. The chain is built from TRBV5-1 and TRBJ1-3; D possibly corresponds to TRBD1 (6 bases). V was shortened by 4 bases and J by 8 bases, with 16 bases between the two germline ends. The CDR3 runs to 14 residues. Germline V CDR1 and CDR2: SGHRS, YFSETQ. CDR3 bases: TGCGCCAGCAGCCAGGGACACTTGAAGGACACCATATATTTT. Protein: CASSQGHLKDTIYF.

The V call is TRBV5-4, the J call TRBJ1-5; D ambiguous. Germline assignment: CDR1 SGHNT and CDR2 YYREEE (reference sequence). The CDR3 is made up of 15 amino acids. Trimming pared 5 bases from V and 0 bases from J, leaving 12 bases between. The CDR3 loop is CASSRSGFSNQPQHF. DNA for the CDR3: TGTGCCAGCAGTCGCTCGGGGTTTAGCAATCAGCCCCAGCATTTT.

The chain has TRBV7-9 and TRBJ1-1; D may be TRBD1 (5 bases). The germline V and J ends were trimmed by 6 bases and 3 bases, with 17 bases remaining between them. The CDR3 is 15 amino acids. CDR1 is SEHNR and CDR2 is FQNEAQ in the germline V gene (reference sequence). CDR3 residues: CASSQRGGEDTEAFF. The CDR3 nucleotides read TGTGCCAGCAGTCAGAGGGGCGGGGAAGACACTGAAGCTTTCTTT.

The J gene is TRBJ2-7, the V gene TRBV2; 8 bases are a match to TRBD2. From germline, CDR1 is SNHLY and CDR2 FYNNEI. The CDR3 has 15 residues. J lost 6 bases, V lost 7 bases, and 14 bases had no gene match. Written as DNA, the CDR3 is TGTGCCAGCACCCTTGACGGGGGGGTGGTGAGCGAGCAGTACTTC. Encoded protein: CASTLDGGVVSEQYF.

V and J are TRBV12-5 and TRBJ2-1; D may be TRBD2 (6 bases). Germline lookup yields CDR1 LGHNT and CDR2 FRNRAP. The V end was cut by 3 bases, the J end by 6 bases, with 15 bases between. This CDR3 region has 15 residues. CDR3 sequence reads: CASGFWRTGGNEQFF. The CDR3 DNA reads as TGTGCTAGTGGTTTCTGGCGGACCGGGGGCAATGAGCAGTTCTTC.

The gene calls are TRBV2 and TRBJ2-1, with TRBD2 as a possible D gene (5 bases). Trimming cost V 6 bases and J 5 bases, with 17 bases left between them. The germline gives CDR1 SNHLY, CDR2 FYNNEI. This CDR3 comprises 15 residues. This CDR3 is CASRWAGDVNNEQFF. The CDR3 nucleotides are TGTGCCAGCAGGTGGGCGGGCGACGTCAACAATGAGCAGTTCTTC.

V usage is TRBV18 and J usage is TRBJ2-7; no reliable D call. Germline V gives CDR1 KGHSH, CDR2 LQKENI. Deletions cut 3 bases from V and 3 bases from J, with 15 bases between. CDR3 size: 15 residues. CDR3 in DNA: TGTGCCAGCTCACCCAACAGTCTTCCCAACTACGAGCAGTACTTC. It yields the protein CASSPNSLPNYEQYF.

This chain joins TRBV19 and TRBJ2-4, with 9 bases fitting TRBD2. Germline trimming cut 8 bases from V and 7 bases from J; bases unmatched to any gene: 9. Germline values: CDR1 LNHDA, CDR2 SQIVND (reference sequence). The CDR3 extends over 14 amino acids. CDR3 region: CASSEGTSKNIQYF. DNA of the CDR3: TGTGCCAGTTCGGAAGGGACTAGCAAGAACATTCAGTACTTC.

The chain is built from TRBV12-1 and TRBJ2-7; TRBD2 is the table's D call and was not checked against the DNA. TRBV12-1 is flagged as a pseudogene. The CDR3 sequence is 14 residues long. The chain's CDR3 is CANPGGGLNYEQYF. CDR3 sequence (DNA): TGTGCCAACCCGGGTGGGGGACTCAACTACGAGCAGTACTTC.

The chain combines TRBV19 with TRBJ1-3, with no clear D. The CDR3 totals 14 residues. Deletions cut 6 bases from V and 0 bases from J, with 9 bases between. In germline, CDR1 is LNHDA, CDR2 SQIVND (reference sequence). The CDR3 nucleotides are TGTGCCAGTAGCCCGGTCCCCTCTGGAAACACCATATATTTT. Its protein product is CASSPVPSGNTIYF.

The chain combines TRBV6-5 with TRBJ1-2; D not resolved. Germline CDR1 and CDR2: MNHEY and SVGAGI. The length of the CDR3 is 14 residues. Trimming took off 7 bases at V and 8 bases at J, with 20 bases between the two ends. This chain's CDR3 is CASTDGRLGGGYTF. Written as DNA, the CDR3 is TGTGCCAGCACGGACGGACGGCTCGGAGGAGGCTACACCTTC.

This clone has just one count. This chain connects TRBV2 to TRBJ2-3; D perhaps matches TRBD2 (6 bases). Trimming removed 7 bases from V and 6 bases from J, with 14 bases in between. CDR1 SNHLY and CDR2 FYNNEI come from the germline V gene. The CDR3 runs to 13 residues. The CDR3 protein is CASNSGRGDTQYF. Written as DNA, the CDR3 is TGTGCCAGCAACTCCGGGAGAGGGGATACGCAGTATTTT.

The CDR3 DNA reads TGTGCCCCCGGGGGAGAGCAGTACTTC. This codes for CAPGGEQYF. The V gene is TRBV21-1, the J gene TRBJ2-7; the D call in the table, TRBD2, was not verified against the DNA. TRBV21-1 is labeled a pseudogene. CDR3 length: 9 amino acids.